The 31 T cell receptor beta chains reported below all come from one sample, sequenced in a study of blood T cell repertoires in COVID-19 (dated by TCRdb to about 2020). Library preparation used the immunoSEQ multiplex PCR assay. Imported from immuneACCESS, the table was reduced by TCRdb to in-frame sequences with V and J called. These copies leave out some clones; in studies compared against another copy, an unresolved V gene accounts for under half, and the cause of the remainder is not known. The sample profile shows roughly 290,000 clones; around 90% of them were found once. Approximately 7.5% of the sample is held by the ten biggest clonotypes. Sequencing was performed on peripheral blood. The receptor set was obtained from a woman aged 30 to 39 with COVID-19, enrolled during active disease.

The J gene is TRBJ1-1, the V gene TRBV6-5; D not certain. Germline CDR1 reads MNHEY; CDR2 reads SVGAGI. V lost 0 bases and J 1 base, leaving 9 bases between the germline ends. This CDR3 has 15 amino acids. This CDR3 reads CASSYSILENTEAFF. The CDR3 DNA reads TGTGCCAGCAGTTACTCTATACTAGAGAACACTGAAGCTTTCTTT.

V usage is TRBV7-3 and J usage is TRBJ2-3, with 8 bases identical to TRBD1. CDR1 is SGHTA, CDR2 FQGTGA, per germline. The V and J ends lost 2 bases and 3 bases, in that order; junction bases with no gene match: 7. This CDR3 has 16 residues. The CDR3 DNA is TGTGCCAGCAGCTTACGGCCAGGGGGCGAGACAGATACGCAGTATTTT. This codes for CASSLRPGGETDTQYF.

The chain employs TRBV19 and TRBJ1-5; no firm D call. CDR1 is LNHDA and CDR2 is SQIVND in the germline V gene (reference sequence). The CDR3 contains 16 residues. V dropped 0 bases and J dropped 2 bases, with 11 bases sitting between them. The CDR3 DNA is TGTGCCAGTAGTATAGATACCGGCGGGGGCAATCAGCCCCAGCATTTT. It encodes CASSIDTGGGNQPQHF. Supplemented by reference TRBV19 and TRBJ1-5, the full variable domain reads DGGITQSPKYLFRKEGQNVTLSCEQNLNHDAMYWYRQDPGQGLRLIYYSQIVNDFQKGDIAEGYSVSREKKESFPLTVTSAQKNPTAFYLCASSIDTGGGNQPQHFGDGTRLSIL.

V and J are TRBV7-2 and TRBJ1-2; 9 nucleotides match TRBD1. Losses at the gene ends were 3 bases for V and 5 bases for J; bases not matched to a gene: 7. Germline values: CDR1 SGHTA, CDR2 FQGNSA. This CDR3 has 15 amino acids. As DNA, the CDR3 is TGTGCCAGCAGCTTTGCCCCTGGGACAGGGTATGGCTACACCTTC. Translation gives CASSFAPGTGYGYTF. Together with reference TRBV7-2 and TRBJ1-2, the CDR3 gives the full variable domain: GAGVSQSPSNKVTEKGKDVELRCDPISGHTALYWYRQSLGQGLEFLIYFQGNSAPDKSGLPSDRFSAERTGGSVSTLTIQRTQQEDSAVYLCASSFAPGTGYGYTFGSGTRLTVV.

This chain's CDR3 is CASNPAWGQQNTEAFF. The CDR3 region has the DNA TGTGCCAGCAACCCAGCGTGGGGACAACAGAACACTGAAGCTTTCTTT. The V gene is TRBV28, the J gene TRBJ1-1, with D maybe TRBD1 (6 bases). This CDR3 has 16 residues. The V and J ends lost 7 bases and 1 base respectively, with 19 bases between them. CDR1 and CDR2 (germline): MDHEN, SYDVKM.

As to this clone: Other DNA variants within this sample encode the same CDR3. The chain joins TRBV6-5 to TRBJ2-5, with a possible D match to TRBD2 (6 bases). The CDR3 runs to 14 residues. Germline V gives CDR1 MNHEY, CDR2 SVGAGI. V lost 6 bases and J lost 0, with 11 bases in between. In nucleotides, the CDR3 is TGTGCCAGCAGCCGGGACTCGTACCAAGAGACCCAGTACTTC. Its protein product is CASSRDSYQETQYF.

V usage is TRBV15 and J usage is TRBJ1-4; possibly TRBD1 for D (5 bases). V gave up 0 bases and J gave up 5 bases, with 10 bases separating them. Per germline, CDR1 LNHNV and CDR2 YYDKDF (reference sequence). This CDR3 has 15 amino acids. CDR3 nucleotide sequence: TGTGCCACCAGCAGAGAAACAGGCGCCAATGAAAAACTGTTTTTT. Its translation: CATSRETGANEKLFF.

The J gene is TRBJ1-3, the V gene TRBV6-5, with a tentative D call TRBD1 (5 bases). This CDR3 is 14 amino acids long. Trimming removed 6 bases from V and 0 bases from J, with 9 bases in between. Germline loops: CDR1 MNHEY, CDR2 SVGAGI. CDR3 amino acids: CASRQASSGNTIYF. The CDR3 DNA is TGTGCCAGCAGACAGGCAAGCTCTGGAAACACCATATATTTT.

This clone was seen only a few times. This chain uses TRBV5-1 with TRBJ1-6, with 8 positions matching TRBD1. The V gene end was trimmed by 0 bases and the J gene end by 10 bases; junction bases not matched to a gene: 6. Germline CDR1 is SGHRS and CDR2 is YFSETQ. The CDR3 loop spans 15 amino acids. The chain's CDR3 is CASSLGLDRVSPLHF. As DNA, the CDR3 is TGCGCCAGCAGCTTGGGGTTGGACAGGGTCTCACCCCTCCACTTT.

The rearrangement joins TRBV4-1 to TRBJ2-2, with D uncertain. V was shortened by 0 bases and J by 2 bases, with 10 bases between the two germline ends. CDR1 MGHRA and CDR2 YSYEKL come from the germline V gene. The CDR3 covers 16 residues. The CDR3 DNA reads TGCGCCAGCAGCCAAGACGCAGGTCTTAACACCGGGGAGCTGTTTTTT. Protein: CASSQDAGLNTGELFF.

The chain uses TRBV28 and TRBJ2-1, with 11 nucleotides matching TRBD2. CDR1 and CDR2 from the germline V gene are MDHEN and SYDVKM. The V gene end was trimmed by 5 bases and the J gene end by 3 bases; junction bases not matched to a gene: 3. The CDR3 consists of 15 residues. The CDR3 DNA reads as TGTGCCAGCAGTATAGCGGGAGGGTACTACAATGAGCAGTTCTTC. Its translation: CASSIAGGYYNEQFF.

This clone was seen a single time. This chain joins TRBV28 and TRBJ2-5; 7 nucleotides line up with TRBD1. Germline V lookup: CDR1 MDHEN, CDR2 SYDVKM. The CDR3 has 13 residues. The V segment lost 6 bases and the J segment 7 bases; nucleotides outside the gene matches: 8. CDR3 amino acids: CASRTGFVGTQYF. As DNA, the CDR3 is TGTGCCAGCAGGACAGGGTTCGTAGGGACCCAGTACTTC.

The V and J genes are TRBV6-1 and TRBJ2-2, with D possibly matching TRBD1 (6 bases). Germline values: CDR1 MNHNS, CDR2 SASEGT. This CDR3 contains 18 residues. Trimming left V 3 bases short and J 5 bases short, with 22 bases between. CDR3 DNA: TGTGCCAGCAGTGACGACTGGGGGCGTGGTGGTGGGACCGGGGAGCTGTTTTTT. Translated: CASSDDWGRGGGTGELFF.

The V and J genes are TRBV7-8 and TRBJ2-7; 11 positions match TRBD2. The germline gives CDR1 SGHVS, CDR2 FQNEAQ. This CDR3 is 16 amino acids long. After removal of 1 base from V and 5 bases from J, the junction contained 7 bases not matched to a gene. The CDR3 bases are TGTGCCAGCAGCTTAGGGGTAGCGGGAGGGGTGAACGAGCAGTACTTC. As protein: CASSLGVAGGVNEQYF.

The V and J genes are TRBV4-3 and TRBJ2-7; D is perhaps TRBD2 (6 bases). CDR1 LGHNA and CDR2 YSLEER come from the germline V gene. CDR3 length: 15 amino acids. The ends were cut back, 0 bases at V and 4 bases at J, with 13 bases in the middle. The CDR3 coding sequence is TGCGCCAGCAGCCAAGATCACGGGGGTCAGTACGAGCAGTACTTC. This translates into CASSQDHGGQYEQYF.

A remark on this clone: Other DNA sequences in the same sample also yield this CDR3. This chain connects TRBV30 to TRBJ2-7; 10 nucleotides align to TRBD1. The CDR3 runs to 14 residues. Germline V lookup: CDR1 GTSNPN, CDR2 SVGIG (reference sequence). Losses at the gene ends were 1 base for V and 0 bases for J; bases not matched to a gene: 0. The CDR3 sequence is CAWSGTGGSYEQYF. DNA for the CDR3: TGTGCCTGGAGTGGGACAGGGGGCTCCTACGAGCAGTACTTC.

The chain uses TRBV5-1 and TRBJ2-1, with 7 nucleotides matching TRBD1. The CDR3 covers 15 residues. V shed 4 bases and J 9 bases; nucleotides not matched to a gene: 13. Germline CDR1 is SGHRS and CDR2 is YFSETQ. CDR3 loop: CASSPFDREFGEQFF. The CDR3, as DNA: TGCGCCAGCAGCCCATTTGACAGGGAGTTCGGTGAGCAGTTCTTC.

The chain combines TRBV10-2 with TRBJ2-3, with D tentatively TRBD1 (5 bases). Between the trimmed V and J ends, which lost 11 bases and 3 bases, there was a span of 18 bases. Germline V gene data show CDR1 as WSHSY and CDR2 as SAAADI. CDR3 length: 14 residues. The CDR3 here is CALKRAGWTDTQYF. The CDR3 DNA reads TGCGCCTTGAAACGGGCAGGGTGGACAGATACGCAGTATTTT.

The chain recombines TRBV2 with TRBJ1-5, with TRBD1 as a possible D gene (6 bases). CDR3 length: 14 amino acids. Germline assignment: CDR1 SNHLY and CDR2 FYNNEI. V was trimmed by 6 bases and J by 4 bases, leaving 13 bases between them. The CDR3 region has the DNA TGTGCCAGCAGCCCCGACAGGAGGAATCAGCCCCAGCATTTT. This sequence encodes CASSPDRRNQPQHF.

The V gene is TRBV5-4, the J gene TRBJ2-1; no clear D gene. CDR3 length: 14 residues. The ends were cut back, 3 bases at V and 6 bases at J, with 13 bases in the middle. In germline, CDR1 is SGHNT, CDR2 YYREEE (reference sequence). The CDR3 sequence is CASSSLNLRNEQFF. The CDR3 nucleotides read TGTGCCAGCAGCTCCCTAAATCTTCGCAATGAGCAGTTCTTC.

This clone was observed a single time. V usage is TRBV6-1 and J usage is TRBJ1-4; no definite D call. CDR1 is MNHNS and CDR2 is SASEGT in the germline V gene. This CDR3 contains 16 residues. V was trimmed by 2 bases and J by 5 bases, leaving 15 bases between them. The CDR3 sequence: CASSEPPGGGNEKLFF. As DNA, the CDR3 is TGTGCCAGCAGTGAACCTCCGGGAGGAGGAAATGAAAAACTGTTTTTT.

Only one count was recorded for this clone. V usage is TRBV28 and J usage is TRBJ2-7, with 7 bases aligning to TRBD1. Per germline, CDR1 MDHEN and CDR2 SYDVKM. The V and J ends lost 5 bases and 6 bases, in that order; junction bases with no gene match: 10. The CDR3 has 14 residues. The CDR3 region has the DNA TGTGCCAGCAGTCCCTGGACAGGTGCCCGCGAGCAGTACTTC. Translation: CASSPWTGAREQYF.

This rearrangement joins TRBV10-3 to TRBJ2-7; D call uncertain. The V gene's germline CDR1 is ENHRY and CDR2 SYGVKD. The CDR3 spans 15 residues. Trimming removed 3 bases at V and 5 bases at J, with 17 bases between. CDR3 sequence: CAISEPGLDHHEQYF. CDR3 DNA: TGTGCCATCAGTGAACCTGGGCTCGACCACCACGAGCAGTACTTC.

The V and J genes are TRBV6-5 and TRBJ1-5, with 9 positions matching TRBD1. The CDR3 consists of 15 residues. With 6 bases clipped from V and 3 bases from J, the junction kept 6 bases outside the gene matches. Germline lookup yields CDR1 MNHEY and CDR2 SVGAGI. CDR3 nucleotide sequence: TGTGCCAGCAGCGTTGGGACAGGGATCAATCAGCCCCAGCATTTT. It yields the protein CASSVGTGINQPQHF.

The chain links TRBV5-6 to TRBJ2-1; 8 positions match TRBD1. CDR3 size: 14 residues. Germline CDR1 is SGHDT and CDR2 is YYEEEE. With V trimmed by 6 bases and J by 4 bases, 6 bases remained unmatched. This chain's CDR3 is CASKRTGRYNEQFF. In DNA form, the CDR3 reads TGTGCCAGCAAACGGACAGGGCGGTACAATGAGCAGTTCTTC. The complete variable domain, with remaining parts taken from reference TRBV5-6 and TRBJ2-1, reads DAGVTQSPTHLIKTRGQQVTLRCSPKSGHDTVSWYQQALGQGPQFIFQYYEEEERQRGNFPDRFSGHQFPNYSSELNVNALLLGDSALYLCASKRTGRYNEQFFGPGTRLTVL.

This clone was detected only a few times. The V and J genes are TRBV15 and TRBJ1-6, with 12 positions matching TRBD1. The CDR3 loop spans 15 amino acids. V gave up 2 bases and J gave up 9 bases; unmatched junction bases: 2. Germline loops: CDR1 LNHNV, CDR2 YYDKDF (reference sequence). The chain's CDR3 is CATSRPGQGASPLHF. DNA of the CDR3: TGTGCCACCAGCAGACCGGGACAGGGGGCTTCACCCCTCCACTTT.

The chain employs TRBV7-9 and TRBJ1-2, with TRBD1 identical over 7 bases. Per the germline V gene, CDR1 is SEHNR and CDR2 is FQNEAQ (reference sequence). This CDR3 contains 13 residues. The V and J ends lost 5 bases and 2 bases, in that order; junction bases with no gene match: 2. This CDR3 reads CASSRDSNYGYTF. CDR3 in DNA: TGTGCCAGCAGCCGGGACAGCAACTATGGCTACACCTTC.

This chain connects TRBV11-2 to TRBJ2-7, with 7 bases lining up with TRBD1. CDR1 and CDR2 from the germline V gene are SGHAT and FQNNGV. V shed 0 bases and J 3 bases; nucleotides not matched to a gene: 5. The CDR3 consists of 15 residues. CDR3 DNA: TGTGCCAGCAGCTTAGAGGACAGGAGAATCTACGAGCAGTACTTC. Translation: CASSLEDRRIYEQYF.

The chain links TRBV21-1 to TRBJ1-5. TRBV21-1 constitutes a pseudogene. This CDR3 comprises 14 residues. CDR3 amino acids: CASSKRGSNQPQHF. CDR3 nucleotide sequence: TGTGCCAGCAGCAAAAGAGGTAGCAATCAGCCCCAGCATTTT.

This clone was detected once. The chain's CDR3 is CASSIRGDQPQHF. CDR3 bases: TGTGCCAGTAGTATCCGCGGGGATCAGCCCCAGCATTTT. The gene calls are TRBV19 and TRBJ1-5; D is undetermined. Trimming took off 3 bases at V and 5 bases at J, with 8 bases between the two ends. The germline V gene encodes CDR1 LNHDA and CDR2 SQIVND (reference sequence). This CDR3 region has 13 residues.

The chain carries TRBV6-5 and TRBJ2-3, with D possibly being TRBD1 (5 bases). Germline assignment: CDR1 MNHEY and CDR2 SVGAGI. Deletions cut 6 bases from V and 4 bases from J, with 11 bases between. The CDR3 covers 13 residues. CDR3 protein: CASRNEGADTQYF. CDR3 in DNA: TGTGCCAGCAGGAATGAAGGGGCAGATACGCAGTATTTT.